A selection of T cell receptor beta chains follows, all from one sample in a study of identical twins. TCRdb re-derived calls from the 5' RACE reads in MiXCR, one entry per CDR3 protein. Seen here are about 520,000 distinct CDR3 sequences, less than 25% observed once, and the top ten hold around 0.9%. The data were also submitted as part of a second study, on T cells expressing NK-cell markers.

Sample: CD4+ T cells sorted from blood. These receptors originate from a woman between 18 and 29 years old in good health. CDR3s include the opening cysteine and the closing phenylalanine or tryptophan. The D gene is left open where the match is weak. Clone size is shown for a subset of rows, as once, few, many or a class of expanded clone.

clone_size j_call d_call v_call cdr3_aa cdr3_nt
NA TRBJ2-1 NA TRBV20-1 CSVVGGFTYNEQFF TGCAGTGTGGTGGGTGGATTCACCTACAATGAGCAGTTCTTC
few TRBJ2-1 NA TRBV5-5 CASLRDNEQFF TGTGCCAGCCTCCGCGACAATGAGCAGTTCTTC
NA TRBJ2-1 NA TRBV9 CASSEGDSAGAMKQFF TGTGCCAGCAGCGAGGGAGACAGTGCGGGGGCAATGAAGCAGTTCTTC
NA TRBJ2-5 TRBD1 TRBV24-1 CATSDTGTGGQETQYF TGTGCCACCAGTGATACCGGGACAGGTGGACAAGAGACCCAGTACTTC
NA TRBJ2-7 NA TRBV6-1 CASSETRGWEQYF TGTGCCAGCAGTGAAACAAGGGGCTGGGAGCAGTACTTC
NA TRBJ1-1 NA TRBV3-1 CASSPGRNEAFF TGTGCCAGCAGCCCCGGGCGCAATGAAGCTTTCTTT
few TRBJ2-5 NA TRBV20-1 CSATRQGVGGTQYF TGCAGTGCAACAAGACAGGGCGTCGGGGGGACCCAGTACTTC
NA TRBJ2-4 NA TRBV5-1 CASSLAGQGKNIQYF TGCGCCAGCAGCTTGGCCGGACAAGGCAAAAACATTCAGTACTTC
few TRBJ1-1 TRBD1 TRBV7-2 CASSSRQGRNTEAFF TGTGCCAGCAGCTCGCGACAGGGGCGAAACACTGAAGCTTTCTTT
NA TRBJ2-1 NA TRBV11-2 CASSFLGTFSGLGNEQFF TGTGCCAGCAGCTTTCTTGGGACTTTTTCAGGGCTGGGCAATGAGCAGTTCTTC
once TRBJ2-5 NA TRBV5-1 CASRAGSSDLTQYF TGCGCCAGCAGGGCCGGGTCCTCGGATTTGACCCAGTACTTC
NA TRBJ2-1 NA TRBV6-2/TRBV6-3 CASSYKPSSYNEQFF TGTGCCAGCAGTTATAAGCCTAGTTCCTACAATGAGCAGTTCTTC
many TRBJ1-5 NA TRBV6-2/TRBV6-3 CASSYRAKGQPQHF TGTGCCAGCAGTTACAGGGCAAAGGGGCAGCCCCAGCATTTT
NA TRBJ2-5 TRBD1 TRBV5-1 CASSFGTGGRETQYF TGCGCCAGCAGCTTTGGGACAGGGGGGAGAGAGACCCAGTACTTC
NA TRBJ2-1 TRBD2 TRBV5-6 CASSLGLAGHLRSNEQFF TGTGCCAGCAGCTTGGGACTAGCGGGGCACCTTCGGAGCAATGAGCAGTTCTTC
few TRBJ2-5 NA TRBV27 CASSLIAGGRYQETQYF TGTGCCAGCAGTTTAATTGCAGGAGGCAGGTACCAAGAGACCCAGTACTTC
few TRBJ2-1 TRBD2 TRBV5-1 CASRASGSSGEQFF TGCGCCAGCAGGGCTAGCGGGAGTTCGGGTGAGCAGTTCTTC
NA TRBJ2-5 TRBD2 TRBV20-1 CSALGLAGMEETQYF TGCAGTGCCCTTGGGCTAGCGGGGATGGAAGAGACCCAGTACTTC
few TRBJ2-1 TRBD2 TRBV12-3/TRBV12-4 CASSLAGLAGTSFF TGTGCCAGCAGTTTAGCTGGACTAGCGGGAACTTCGTTCTTC
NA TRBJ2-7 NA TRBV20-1 CSASGLAQSSYEQYF TGCAGTGCTAGCGGTCTAGCGCAAAGCTCCTACGAGCAGTACTTC
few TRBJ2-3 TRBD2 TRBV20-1 CSATTSGSTDTQYF TGCAGTGCTACCACTAGCGGGAGCACAGATACGCAGTATTTT
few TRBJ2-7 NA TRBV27 CATGRDEQYF TGTGCCACCGGCCGGGACGAGCAGTACTTC
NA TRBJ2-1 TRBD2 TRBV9 CASSVGTSGRNEQFF TGTGCCAGCAGCGTAGGAACTAGCGGGAGAAATGAGCAGTTCTTC
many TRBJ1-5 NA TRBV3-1 CASSQGLNQPQHF TGTGCCAGCAGCCAGGGCCTCAATCAGCCCCAGCATTTT
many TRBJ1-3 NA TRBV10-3 CAISEPGNTIYF TGTGCCATCAGTGAACCCGGAAACACCATATATTTT
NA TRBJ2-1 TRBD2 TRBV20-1 CSARGTSGGALLEQFF TGCAGTGCTAGAGGGACTAGCGGGGGGGCCCTACTTGAGCAGTTCTTC